This T cell receptor (beta chain) was sequenced during a study of tumor-infiltrating lymphocytes in primary liver carcinoma. Overall study findings and caveats: Lesser overlap characterized tumor-adjacent and tumor-blood pairs relative to tumor region pairs.

This clonotype appeared once. Its antigen remains unidentified. Deletions cut 6 bases from V and 8 bases from J, with 13 bases between. Germline V CDR1 and CDR2: SQVTM, ANQGSEA. The CDR3 runs 11 residues. Unsorted bulk tissue, about 20-32 mg of it, served as the source for co-extraction of RNA and DNA. A constant-region primer primed TCR beta cDNA synthesis from roughly 510 ng of total RNA. Employing slightly modified ARM-PCR, three nested multiplex PCR rounds were run, and these gave rise to the TCR beta libraries. Running 9 to 11 cycles apiece, the first two PCR rounds relied on TRBV1-TRBV30 forward primers together with a C-beta reverse primer. TCRdb fed the multiplex PCR reads into MiXCR, producing one record per CDR3 protein. The top ten clones hold about 38% of a sample with some 46,000 distinct CDR3 sequences, more than 70% of them seen once.

Sequenced: tumor-adjacent normal liver tissue. The receptor was derived from a woman in her twenties or thirties with primary liver carcinoma and hepatitis B virus infection. The chain combines TRBV29-1 with TRBJ1-2; no reliable D call. In DNA form, the CDR3 reads TGCAGCGTCGTGATAGGGAAAGGCTACACCTTC. Translating gives CSVVIGKGYTF.